Described below is a single T cell receptor (beta chain) sequence and its context. The entry originates in a study of technical replicates of blood from a handful of donors. The assay was immunoSEQ multiplex PCR, and TCRdb's table has in-frame clones only and misses some. Here the sample spans 81,000 or so clones, just over 95% being singletons. Sequenced input: T cells isolated from PBMCs. The TCR comes from a human donor in good health.

Here the CDR3 reads CSVEGGGPPGELFF. DNA for the CDR3: TGCAGCGTTGAGGGGGGAGGGCCCCCCGGGGAGCTGTTTTTT. The chain is built from TRBV29-1 and TRBJ2-2, with 7 bases matching TRBD2. This CDR3 contains 14 residues. Germline loops: CDR1 SQVTM, CDR2 ANQGSEA. J lost 6 bases, V lost 3 bases, and 7 bases had no gene match.